This T cell receptor (beta chain) was sequenced during a study of blood T cell repertoires in COVID-19. Overall study: T cells, B-cell-depleted T cells, or PBMCs provided the cDNA or gDNA that served as material.

The table lists this clone with a few counts. The CDR3 contains 16 residues. V dropped 4 bases and J dropped 2 bases, with 14 bases sitting between them. Germline V lookup: CDR1 KGHDR, CDR2 SFDVKD. Per the original data handling: Reference gene primer amplification in the assay estimated nucleated cell counts. Repertoires were generated with immunoSEQ multiplex PCR, while TCRdb's copy carries only in-frame clones and drops some. The DNA gave D and trimming, while V, J and clone size come from that table. The table lists around 190,000 clones, 83% of them singletons, with approximately 1.5% in the top ten.

V and J are TRBV24-1 and TRBJ2-1; possibly TRBD2 for D (6 bases). The sample consisted of peripheral blood. The TCR comes from a human donor in a cohort sampled during active COVID-19. Here the CDR3 reads CATSDLSGGTYNEQFF. In DNA form, the CDR3 reads TGTGCCACCAGTGACCTTAGCGGAGGAACCTACAATGAGCAGTTCTTC.